This T cell receptor beta chain was recorded in a study of blood T cell repertoires in COVID-19. Study in general: Acute-phase and convalescent COVID-19 samples originated in the United States, Italy and Spain. Sources were T cells, B-cell-depleted T cells, or PBMCs; the material itself was cDNA or gDNA.

This clone came up once. Original analysis: Counts of nucleated cells, estimated from reference gene primer amplification, were obtained. This table comes from immunoSEQ multiplex PCR, and its TCRdb copy is limited to in-frame clones, with some not included. V, J and clone size are those of that table, while D and trimming were read from the DNA. Among approximately 12,000 clones listed, 65% to 90% were seen once. The CDR3 runs 15 residues. CDR1 and CDR2 (germline): MNHEY, SMNVEV (reference sequence). Germline trimming cut 4 bases from V and 3 bases from J; bases unmatched to any gene: 7. Material: peripheral blood. This sequence was found in a man between 35 and 55 years old with active or convalescent COVID-19. The chain couples TRBV27 to TRBJ2-3; TRBD2 agrees at 7 bases. CDR3 residues: CASSSGWGGTDTQYF. CDR3 DNA: TGTGCCAGCAGTTCGGGATGGGGGGGAACAGATACGCAGTATTTT.